Below are 26 T cell receptor beta chains sequenced from a single sample in a study of T cell responses to AZD1222 COVID-19 vaccine. Some clones are missing from TCRdb's copy, which holds only in-frame ones; the method was immunoSEQ multiplex PCR. The sample has 120,000 or so clones, about 92% seen once. The sequencing here drew on peripheral blood, taken 28 days after the second AZD1222 dose. The receptors derive from an adult who received the AZD1222 COVID-19 vaccine.

The chain carries TRBV2 and TRBJ1-4; TRBD1 is a possible D gene (5 bases). The CDR3 runs 16 residues. Between the trimmed V and J ends, which lost 6 bases and 4 bases, there was a span of 18 bases. Germline V CDR1 and CDR2: SNHLY, FYNNEI. CDR3 nucleotides: TGTGCCAGCAGCGCTGATCACATGGGACTTAATGAAAAACTGTTTTTT. This encodes CASSADHMGLNEKLFF.

This rearrangement joins TRBV18 to TRBJ2-7, with a possible D match to TRBD1 (5 bases). Germline CDR1 reads KGHSH; CDR2 reads LQKENI. CDR3 length equals 14 residues. V shed 3 bases and J shed 3 bases, with 12 bases lying between them. CDR3 sequence (DNA): TGTGCCAGCTCACCTATAGGGGATATCTACGAGCAGTACTTC. This codes for CASSPIGDIYEQYF.

The chain uses TRBV11-2 and TRBJ2-1; D remains ambiguous. Germline CDR1 is SGHAT and CDR2 is FQNNGV. The CDR3 spans 14 residues. V was cut by 5 bases and J by 9 bases, with 17 bases left in between. As DNA, the CDR3 is TGTGCCAGCAGCCCACCCCCCCAGGCTACTGAGCAGTTCTTC. Translating it yields CASSPPPQATEQFF.

The V call is TRBV5-6, the J call TRBJ1-2; D remains ambiguous. The V end was cut by 0 bases, the J end by 4 bases, with 4 bases between. The CDR3 totals 12 residues. Germline CDR1 SGHDT, CDR2 YYEEEE. CDR3 sequence (DNA): TGTGCCAGCAGCTTGGACAGCTATGGCTACACCTTC. Residues: CASSLDSYGYTF.

This chain connects TRBV5-1 to TRBJ2-3; TRBD1 might be the D (6 bases). The CDR3 sequence is 16 residues long. Trimming shortened V by 0 bases and J by 3 bases, and 14 bases separated the two germline ends. Germline V lookup: CDR1 SGHRS, CDR2 YFSETQ. This CDR3 is CASSLAIQGTTDTQYF. The CDR3 DNA is TGCGCCAGCAGCTTGGCCATTCAGGGGACGACAGATACGCAGTATTTT.

The rearrangement joins TRBV11-2 to TRBJ1-3; D is undetermined. Germline-derived CDR1 and CDR2 are SGHAT and FQNNGV. Trimming cost V 2 bases and J 0 bases, with 14 bases left between them. There are 17 residues in the CDR3. CDR3 nucleotide sequence: TGTGCCAGCAGCTTAACAAGCAAAGGCTTCTCTGGAAACACCATATATTTT. Translated, it gives CASSLTSKGFSGNTIYF. The full variable domain, with the rest looked up from reference TRBV11-2 and TRBJ1-3, is EAGVAQSPRYKIIEKRQSVAFWCNPISGHATLYWYQQILGQGPKLLIQFQNNGVVDDSQLPKDRFSAERLKGVDSTLKIQPAKLEDSAVYLCASSLTSKGFSGNTIYFGEGSWLTVV.

The chain employs TRBV2 and TRBJ2-1; 7 bases map to TRBD1. Trimming removed 10 bases from V and 1 base from J; junction bases left unmatched: 1. The germline V gene has CDR1 SNHLY and CDR2 FYNNEI. The CDR3 spans 12 residues. This CDR3 reads CATRGSYNEQFF. For the CDR3, the DNA is TGTGCCACCAGGGGGTCCTACAATGAGCAGTTCTTC.

V and J are TRBV7-9 and TRBJ2-1; D unclear. Germline CDR1 reads SEHNR; CDR2 reads FQNEAQ (reference sequence). V lost 5 bases to trimming and J lost 3 bases, with 8 bases between them. There are 13 residues in the CDR3. CDR3 DNA: TGTGCCAGCAGCCGCTCGGACTACAATGAGCAGTTCTTC. It is translated as CASSRSDYNEQFF.

This clone was observed once. The V gene is TRBV5-6, the J gene TRBJ1-1, with 10 bases aligning to TRBD1. From germline, CDR1 is SGHDT and CDR2 YYEEEE. This CDR3 has 17 residues. V lost 4 bases and J lost 1; bases outside the gene matches: 10. The CDR3 protein is CASSEDGTGAPNTEAFF. In DNA, the CDR3 is TGTGCCAGCAGCGAGGACGGGACAGGGGCCCCGAACACTGAAGCTTTCTTT.

The chain has TRBV2 and TRBJ1-1; 7 bases match TRBD1. V trimming: 10 bases; J trimming: 3 bases; junction bases outside the gene matches: 11. Germline V gene sequence: CDR1 SNHLY, CDR2 FYNNEI. This CDR3 region has 14 residues. CDR3 sequence (DNA): TGTGCCACCGCGGCCAGGGGGGGGGACACTGAAGCTTTCTTT. Translation: CATAARGGDTEAFF. The full variable domain, its missing parts supplied by reference TRBV2 and TRBJ1-1, is EPEVTQTPSHQVTQMGQEVILRCVPISNHLYFYWYRQILGQKVEFLVSFYNNEISEKSEIFDDQFSVERPDGSNFTLKIRSTKLEDSAMYFCATAARGGDTEAFFGQGTRLTVV.

V gene TRBV27 combines with J gene TRBJ1-1; the match to TRBD1 covers 8 bases. Per the germline V gene, CDR1 is MNHEY and CDR2 is SMNVEV (reference sequence). This CDR3 region has 13 residues. V gave up 6 bases and J gave up 7 bases; unmatched junction bases: 7. The CDR3 is CASREQGDNEAFF. The CDR3 DNA is TGTGCCAGCAGGGAACAGGGGGATAATGAAGCTTTCTTT.

Only one count was recorded for this clone. V gene TRBV6-2 or TRBV6-3 combines with J gene TRBJ2-3; 8 bases fit TRBD1. The trim removed 5 bases at V and 0 bases at J, leaving 16 bases unmatched. CDR1 is MNHEY and CDR2 is SVGEGT in the germline V gene. The CDR3 is made up of 19 amino acids. CDR3 in DNA: TGTGCCAGCAGTCTCGACCCGGACAGGGCGGTTTCTAGCACAGATACGCAGTATTTT. It specifies CASSLDPDRAVSSTDTQYF.

The V and J genes are TRBV29-1 and TRBJ2-1; D is possibly TRBD1 (6 bases). CDR3 length: 17 residues. V lost 1 base, J lost 1 base, and 17 bases lay in between. CDR1 and CDR2 from the germline V gene are SQVTM and ANQGSEA. The CDR3 nucleotides read TGCAGCGTTGAAGGGCTTGCCGGGACAAATTCCTACAATGAGCAGTTCTTC. Its protein is CSVEGLAGTNSYNEQFF.

This sequence joins TRBV7-8 and TRBJ2-7; a possible D gene is TRBD1 (6 bases). V was clipped by 4 bases and J by 0 bases, with 10 bases between them. This CDR3 contains 14 residues. The germline V gene encodes CDR1 SGHVS and CDR2 FQNEAQ. The CDR3 sequence is CASSSTGVSYEQYF. CDR3 nucleotide sequence: TGTGCCAGCAGCTCGACAGGAGTCTCCTACGAGCAGTACTTC.

The chain uses TRBV4-1 and TRBJ1-1; 7 bases match TRBD1. Trimming removed 1 base from V and 1 base from J; junction bases left unmatched: 9. Germline CDR1 reads MGHRA; CDR2 reads YSYEKL. CDR3 length: 17 amino acids. CDR3 sequence: CASSQAQTGLKNTEAFF. CDR3 DNA sequence: TGCGCCAGCAGCCAAGCCCAGACAGGGCTAAAGAACACTGAAGCTTTCTTT.

The chain recombines TRBV18 with TRBJ2-4; D perhaps matches TRBD2 (6 bases). The CDR3 loop spans 17 amino acids. Germline V CDR1 and CDR2: KGHSH, LQKENI. V lost 5 bases and J lost 0, with 17 bases in between. CDR3 in DNA: TGTGCCAGCTCATCGACTAGAGGGACTTTAGCCAAAAACATTCAGTACTTC. Amino acid sequence: CASSSTRGTLAKNIQYF.

V is TRBV15 and J is TRBJ2-3; D ambiguous. The CDR3 spans 15 residues. Trimming shortened V by 0 bases and J by 0 bases, and 7 bases separated the two germline ends. Germline V gene lookup returns CDR1 LNHNV and CDR2 YYDKDF (reference sequence). CDR3 residues: CATSREIGSTDTQYF. The CDR3 coding sequence is TGTGCCACCAGCAGAGAGATCGGGAGCACAGATACGCAGTATTTT.

The V call is TRBV7-9, the J call TRBJ1-5, with D possibly being TRBD1 (5 bases). Germline assignment: CDR1 SEHNR and CDR2 FQNEAQ (reference sequence). V gave up 2 bases and J gave up 7 bases, with 9 bases separating them. The CDR3 contains 13 residues. CDR3 bases: TGTGCCAGCAGCTTACAGGGAGAGCAGCCCCAGCATTTT. It yields the protein CASSLQGEQPQHF.

In its sample, this clone was seen once. The chain links TRBV7-2 to TRBJ1-3; TRBD1 matches 9 bases. Trimming at V came to 5 bases and at J to 4 bases, leaving 12 bases not matched to a gene. CDR1 is SGHTA and CDR2 is FQGNSA in the germline V gene. CDR3 length equals 17 residues. This CDR3 reads CASSLNRGHSSGNTIYF. In nucleotides, the CDR3 is TGTGCCAGCAGCCTGAACAGGGGGCACTCTTCGGGAAACACCATATATTTT.

The rearrangement joins TRBV6-5 to TRBJ2-7, with D perhaps being TRBD1 or TRBD2 (5 bases each). Germline V gives CDR1 MNHEY, CDR2 SVGAGI. V lost 6 bases, J lost 5 bases, and 17 bases lay in between. This CDR3 is built from 14 residues. CDR3 DNA sequence: TGTGCCAGCAGACCCATTGGGGGTGAGGACGAGCAGTACTTC. Amino acid sequence: CASRPIGGEDEQYF.

The chain combines TRBV11-2 with TRBJ1-6; 8 nucleotides line up with TRBD1. This CDR3 region has 17 residues. The germline V gene has CDR1 SGHAT and CDR2 FQNNGV. Trimming took 6 bases from V and 7 from J; bases not matched to a gene: 14. The CDR3 nucleotides are TGTGCCAGCAGGCCGGGAGCAGGGGGCTATGGGAATTCACCCCTCCACTTT. Protein product: CASRPGAGGYGNSPLHF.

This sequence joins TRBV6-5 and TRBJ1-2; unclear D gene. The V end lost 8 bases, the J end lost 0 bases, and 13 bases lay between the germline ends. The V gene's germline CDR1 is MNHEY and CDR2 SVGAGI. The CDR3 loop spans 14 amino acids. CDR3: CASRGGISNYGYTF. In DNA, the CDR3 is TGTGCCAGCCGCGGCGGCATTTCTAACTATGGCTACACCTTC.

This rearrangement joins TRBV19 to TRBJ1-1; perhaps TRBD1 as D (6 bases). The CDR3 length is 15 residues. Per germline, CDR1 LNHDA and CDR2 SQIVND (reference sequence). Trimming removed 0 bases at V and 5 bases at J, with 13 bases between. The CDR3 region has the DNA TGTGCCAGTAGTATAGATCGGGCAGGGGTAACTGAAGCTTTCTTT. Translating gives CASSIDRAGVTEAFF.

The chain uses TRBV7-9 and TRBJ2-3; TRBD2 agrees at 9 bases. Trimming took 7 bases from V and 0 from J; bases not matched to a gene: 17. The length of the CDR3 is 19 residues. The germline gives CDR1 SEHNR, CDR2 FQNEAQ (reference sequence). CDR3 loop: CASTPYSRAGGPSTDTQYF. The CDR3, as DNA: TGTGCCAGCACGCCTTATTCAAGGGCGGGAGGGCCTAGCACAGATACGCAGTATTTT.

The genes are TRBV4-3 and TRBJ2-7; D gene unclear. The CDR3 runs to 15 residues. V was cut by 5 bases and J by 0 bases, with 14 bases left in between. Germline loops: CDR1 LGHNA, CDR2 YSLEER. DNA for the CDR3: TGCGCCAGCAGCTTTTCCTTCCTTAGCTCCTACGAGCAGTACTTC. Translation gives CASSFSFLSSYEQYF.

CDR3 DNA: TGTGCCAGCAGCGTAGCTTCTCTCTCTGGAAACACCATATATTTT. Residues: CASSVASLSGNTIYF. This chain uses TRBV9 with TRBJ1-3; D not certain. The CDR3 consists of 15 residues. Germline V lookup: CDR1 SGDLS, CDR2 YYNGEE. Trimming cost V 0 bases and J 0 bases, with 7 bases left between them.